A selection of T cell receptor beta chains follows, all from one sample in a study of CD8 T cells in Susac syndrome. Using its own MiXCR run on the immunoSEQ multiplex PCR reads, TCRdb lists one record per CDR3 protein. The sample yields about 250,000 distinct CDR3 sequences, 93% seen once. The sample taken for sequencing was CD4+ T cells from PBMCs. These receptors were taken from a human donor with multiple sclerosis. The CDR3 runs from the conserved cysteine through the conserved F or W. Fields, in order: D gene, CDR3 length, J gene, V gene, CDR3 DNA, CDR3 protein. A D gene is named only where the DNA matches it firmly.

d_gene: NA
len: 13
j_gene: TRBJ2-3
v_gene: TRBV30
CDR3nt: TGTGCCTGGAGTGTAGATAGCACAGATACGCAGTATTTT
CDR3aa: CAWSVDSTDTQYF

d_gene: NA
len: 15
j_gene: TRBJ2-6
v_gene: TRBV28
CDR3nt: TGTGCCAGCAGTTACAGGGAGTCAGGGGCCAACGTCCTGACTTTC
CDR3aa: CASSYRESGANVLTF

d_gene: NA
len: 14
j_gene: TRBJ2-7
v_gene: TRBV6-1
CDR3nt: TGTGCCAGCAGTGAAGCCGTCTTATACTACGAGCAGTACTTC
CDR3aa: CASSEAVLYYEQYF

d_gene: NA
len: 12
j_gene: TRBJ2-2
v_gene: TRBV29-1
CDR3nt: TGCAGCGTTGGTGTGAACACCGGGGAGCTGTTTTTT
CDR3aa: CSVGVNTGELFF

d_gene: NA
len: 14
j_gene: TRBJ2-5
v_gene: TRBV7-2
CDR3nt: TGTGCCAGCAGCCGCCGGCGAGTCCAAGAGACCCAGTACTTC
CDR3aa: CASSRRRVQETQYF

d_gene: NA
len: 14
j_gene: TRBJ2-7
v_gene: TRBV12-3/TRBV12-4
CDR3nt: TGTGCCAGCAGTTTCAGCAGGCAGAACTACGAGCAGTACTTC
CDR3aa: CASSFSRQNYEQYF

d_gene: NA
len: 16
j_gene: TRBJ1-2
v_gene: TRBV6-5
CDR3nt: TGTGCCAGCAGTTATTGGAGTCGGCAGGGAATCTATGGCTACACCTTC
CDR3aa: CASSYWSRQGIYGYTF

d_gene: NA
len: 12
j_gene: TRBJ2-2
v_gene: TRBV5-5
CDR3nt: TGTGCCAGCAGCTTTTCCCCCCGGGAGCTGTTTTTT
CDR3aa: CASSFSPRELFF

d_gene: NA
len: 11
j_gene: TRBJ1-2
v_gene: TRBV12-3/TRBV12-4
CDR3nt: TGTGCCAGCAGGCGCAACTATGGCTACACCTTC
CDR3aa: CASRRNYGYTF

d_gene: NA
len: 15
j_gene: TRBJ2-7
v_gene: TRBV4-1
CDR3nt: TGCGCCAGCAGCCACGCCGGCCAACGGGTCTACGAGCAGTACTTC
CDR3aa: CASSHAGQRVYEQYF